Sequencing of this T cell receptor (beta chain) was carried out in a study of blood T cell repertoires in COVID-19. Overall study context: From T cells, B-cell-depleted T cells, or PBMCs came the material, which was cDNA or gDNA.

Source study methods: By means of reference gene primer amplification, nucleated cell counts were estimated. Data came from immunoSEQ multiplex PCR; TCRdb stores just in-frame clones and leaves some out. The V and J calls and clone size were taken over from that table, and D and trimming were inferred from the DNA. There are 25,000 to 30,000 clones in the sample; around 87% occur only once, and around 6.2% lies in the top ten. This clone was detected once. With V trimmed by 5 bases and J by 8 bases, 7 bases remained unmatched. Germline CDR1 reads SEHNR; CDR2 reads FQNEAQ (reference sequence). The CDR3 is made up of 14 amino acids.

This sequence originates from a human donor in a cohort sampled during active COVID-19. The J gene is TRBJ1-4, the V gene TRBV7-9; TRBD1 aligns across 8 bases. The sequenced material came from peripheral blood. CDR3 in amino acids: CASSPDRVSEKLFF. As DNA, the CDR3 is TGTGCCAGCAGCCCGGACAGGGTGAGCGAAAAACTGTTTTTT.